The TCR beta chain described here comes from a study of T cells in Graves' hyperthyroidism and ophthalmopathy. The CDR3 loop spans 16 amino acids. V lost 5 bases to trimming and J lost 4 bases, with 20 bases between them. CDR1 is MDHEN and CDR2 is SYDVKM in the germline V gene. The study defined stable Graves' hyperthyroidism as no ophthalmopathy progression within 18 months. RNA transcripts served as the template for amplifying TCR beta CDR3 regions. First-round RT-PCR of the TCR CDR3 relied on the HTBI primer set. TCRdb ran MiXCR on the multiplex PCR reads and lists one entry per CDR3 protein. The sample shows about 400,000 distinct CDR3 sequences, about 16% of them seen only once. This clonotype was seen many times. Its target is not known. Study observations and caveats: Most expanded thyroid clonotypes above 0.001 recurred in blood.

V usage is TRBV28 and J usage is TRBJ2-5; maybe TRBD2 (5 bases). This receptor was obtained from a woman in her 30s with Graves' hyperthyroidism. Sequences were obtained from blood. The CDR3 DNA sequence: TGTGCCAGCAGTCCGCCCCGGACTCCCTCCAGAGAGACCCAGTACTTC. It specifies CASSPPRTPSRETQYF.